Included here is one T cell receptor beta chain sequence, with context. The antigen is not known. Donors consisted of healthy bone marrow donors. The primer mix had 60 Vbeta and 13 Jbeta primers. Clones were sequenced by immunoSEQ multiplex PCR, and TCRdb holds only the in-frame ones, with some missing. The sample carries roughly 180,000 clones, about 77% recorded once. These data originate in a study of cytomegalovirus exposure and HLA in healthy donors. Overall study results and limits: Several of the most significant clusters appeared, in a later analysis, to be linked to common viral pathogens.

This TCR was sampled from a woman under 40 in good health and CMV-seropositive. Sequenced input: PBMCs.

The CDR3 DNA is TGTGCCAGCAGTTTTTCGCCCAGGTTTGAAGCTTTCTTT. It is translated as CASSFSPRFEAFF. The chain recombines TRBV27 with TRBJ1-1, with no clear D. Per germline, CDR1 MNHEY and CDR2 SMNVEV (reference sequence). V lost 3 bases, J lost 7 bases, and 12 bases lay in between. The CDR3 runs to 13 residues.